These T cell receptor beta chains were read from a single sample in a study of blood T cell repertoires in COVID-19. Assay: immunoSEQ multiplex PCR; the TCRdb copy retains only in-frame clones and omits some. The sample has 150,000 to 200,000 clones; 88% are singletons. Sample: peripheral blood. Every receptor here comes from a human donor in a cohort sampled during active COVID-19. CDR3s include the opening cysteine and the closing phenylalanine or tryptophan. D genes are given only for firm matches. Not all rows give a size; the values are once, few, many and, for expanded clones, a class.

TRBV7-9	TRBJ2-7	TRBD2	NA	TGTGCCAGCAGCCAAGCCCGGGGGGGCAGCTCCTACGAGCAGTACTTC	CASSQARGGSSYEQYF
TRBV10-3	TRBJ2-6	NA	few	TGTGCCATCAGTGAGTCGAACCAGCGTAGTGGGGCCAACGTCCTGACTTTC	CAISESNQRSGANVLTF
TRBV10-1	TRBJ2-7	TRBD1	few	TGCGCCTCACTGGGGACAGGATTCTACGAGCAGTACTTC	CASLGTGFYEQYF
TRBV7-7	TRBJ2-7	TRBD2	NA	TGTGCCAGCAGCTTAGGTACTAGCGGGACGAACGAGCAGTACTTC	CASSLGTSGTNEQYF
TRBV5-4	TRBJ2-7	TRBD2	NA	TGTGCCAGCAGCTTGGTGGGGACTAGCGGGGGGGCCTCGGGGCAGTACTTC	CASSLVGTSGGASGQYF
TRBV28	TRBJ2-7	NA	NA	TGTGCCAGCATTAGCTCAGGCGGGGCCTCCTACGAGCAGTACTTC	CASISSGGASYEQYF
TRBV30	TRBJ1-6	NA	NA	TGTGCCTGGAGCAGAAACGGGACAATTTATTCACCCCTCCACTTT	CAWSRNGTIYSPLHF
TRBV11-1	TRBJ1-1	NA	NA	TGTGCCAGCAGTTTAACAGGGAACACTGAAGCTTTCTTT	CASSLTGNTEAFF
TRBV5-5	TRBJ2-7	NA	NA	TGTGCCAGCAGCTTGGTGAAGGGAGCCAGCTCCTACGAGCAGTACTTC	CASSLVKGASSYEQYF
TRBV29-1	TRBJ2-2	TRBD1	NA	TGCAGCGGGGGACAGGGGACGATCACCGGGGAGCTGTTTTTT	CSGGQGTITGELFF
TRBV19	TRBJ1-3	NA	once	TGTGCCAGTAGTATTTCGGACAGAAACTCTGGAAACACCATATATTTT	CASSISDRNSGNTIYF
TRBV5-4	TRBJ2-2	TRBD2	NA	TGTGCCAGCGGGGGGACTAGCGGCTACTACACCGGGGAGCTGTTTTTT	CASGGTSGYYTGELFF
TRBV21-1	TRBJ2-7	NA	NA	TGTGCCAGCAGCAAAGAGGTGTGGCAGGGCCCTGGGTACTTC	CASSKEVWQGPGYF
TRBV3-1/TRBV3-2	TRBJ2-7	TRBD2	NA	TGTGCCAGCAGCCCTGGGACTAGCGGGCCCTACGAGCAGTACTTC	CASSPGTSGPYEQYF
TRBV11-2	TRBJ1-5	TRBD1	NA	TGTGCCAGCAGCTCAGGGGGCGGTGTAAATCAGCCCCAGCATTTT	CASSSGGGVNQPQHF
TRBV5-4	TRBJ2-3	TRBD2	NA	TGTGCCAGCAGCTTAGCGGGGAACCCTAGCACAGATACGCAGTATTTT	CASSLAGNPSTDTQYF
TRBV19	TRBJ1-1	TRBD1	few	TGTGCCAGTAGTAGGACAGGGAACACTGAAGCTTTCTTT	CASSRTGNTEAFF
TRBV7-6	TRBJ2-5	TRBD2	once	TGTGCCAGCAGCTTAGGGAGACTAGCGGGAGGAGAGACCCAGTACTTC	CASSLGRLAGGETQYF
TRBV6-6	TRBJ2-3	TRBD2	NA	TGTGCCAGCAGCTCATTAGCGGGAGTAAGCACAGATACGCAGTATTTT	CASSSLAGVSTDTQYF
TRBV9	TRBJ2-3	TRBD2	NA	TGTGCCAGCAGCGTGGCGGGAGTAACAGATACGCAGTATTTT	CASSVAGVTDTQYF
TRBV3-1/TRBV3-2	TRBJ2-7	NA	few	TGTGCCAGCAGCCAAGGATGGGAGCCCACCTACGAGCAGTACTTC	CASSQGWEPTYEQYF
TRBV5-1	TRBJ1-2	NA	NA	TGCGCCAGCAGCTTGCTAGGGGATGGCTACACCTTC	CASSLLGDGYTF
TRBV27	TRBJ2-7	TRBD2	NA	TGTGCCAGCAGTTTAAGAGCGGGGGGGCCCTACGAGCAGTACTTC	CASSLRAGGPYEQYF
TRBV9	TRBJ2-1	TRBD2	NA	TGTGCCAGCAGCGTAGCTAGCGGGAGGGCTCTTGATGAGCAGTTCTTC	CASSVASGRALDEQFF
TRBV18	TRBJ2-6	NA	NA	TGTGCCAGCTCCCCAAGTGGGGCTTCTGGGGCCAACGTCCTGACTTTC	CASSPSGASGANVLTF
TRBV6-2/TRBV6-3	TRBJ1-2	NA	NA	TGTGCCAGCAGTTACCTGAGGGAACGGGGCTACACCTTC	CASSYLRERGYTF
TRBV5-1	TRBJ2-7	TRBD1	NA	TGCGCCAGCAGCTCCCCCGGGACAGGGGTCCACGAGCAGTACTTC	CASSSPGTGVHEQYF
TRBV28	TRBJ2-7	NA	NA	TGTGCCAGCAGTCCCCACTACGAGCAGTACTTC	CASSPHYEQYF
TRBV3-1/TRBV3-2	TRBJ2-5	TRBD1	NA	TGTGCCAGCAGCCAAGTTCGGACAGGAAGACAAGAGACCCAGTACTTC	CASSQVRTGRQETQYF
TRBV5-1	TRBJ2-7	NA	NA	TGCGCCAGCAGCTTGGGAGGCAGCTCCTACGAGCAGTACTTC	CASSLGGSSYEQYF
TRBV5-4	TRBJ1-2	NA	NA	TGTGCCAGCAGCTCAGCGGGTTTAGACTATGGCTACACCTTC	CASSSAGLDYGYTF